This T cell receptor (beta chain) derives from a study of CD8 T cells in ankylosing spondylitis (dated by TCRdb to the late 2010s). About the full investigation: The study profiled T cell receptor beta repertoires in healthy donors and ankylosing spondylitis patients to find disease-linked TCR variants. The full study cohort was made up of about 24 ankylosing spondylitis patients and 108 healthy donors. Peripheral blood was sampled, and synovial fluid was additionally collected from ankylosing spondylitis patients.

The study at large found these results: The disease-linked clones showed a CD8+ phenotype and occurred at relatively low frequencies in peripheral blood. Some TCR beta motif variants had previously been reported in synovial fluid and blood of reactive arthritis patients, which suggested common disease-initiation mechanisms. A TCR beta motif of several highly homologous amino acid variants appeared characteristic of blood from ankylosing spondylitis patients. Significant enrichment of the disease-linked clones was reported in matched synovial fluid samples from ankylosing spondylitis patients.

This clonotype was detected ten times or more. The antigen it recognizes is unknown. Base qualities were left out, and no much larger clone turns up one base away. Sequencing used an Illumina HiSeq 2500. Quantitative 5'-RACE with molecular barcodes was the method used to prepare the TCR beta libraries. The source study handled its data this way. Disease-linked TCR variants were identified with a new computational method built on a probabilistic model of VDJ rearrangement. The public reads were quality trimmed at Q25 with fastp and then assembled into clones with MiXCR by TCRdb, keeping productive beta chains. Identical CDR3 proteins give one entry, which carries the most common genes and DNA. TCRdb, not the authors, supplied the V and J calls. The sample table lists hundreds of thousands of distinct CDR3 sequences, about 12% of them with a count of one. The ten top clones hold around 0.51% of the sample.

The CDR3 holds 15 amino acids from the cysteine to the phenylalanine. This entry keeps only the CDR3 DNA: 45 bases, framed from base 1. For CDR1 and CDR2, the germline V gene lists SGHAT and FQNNGV. V was cut back by 0 bases and J by 7 bases, leaving a gap of 12 bases between them. The sequenced sample consisted of blood, either unsorted or a sorted T cell fraction (not recorded which). The sequence joins TRBV11-2 to TRBJ2-2, and possibly TRBD1, on 6 matching bases. The sequence was collected from a male donor with ankylosing spondylitis. The CDR3 region has the sequence CASSLDRGGVGELFF. The DNA is as follows: TGTGCCAGCAGCTTAGATCGAGGGGGAGTCGGGGAGCTGTTTTTT.